What follows describes a single T cell receptor beta chain. The sample comes from a study of CD8+CD57+ T cells in acquired aplastic anemia. Background on the study: Roughly 11 million reads, on average, were obtained for CD4+ cells from healthy donors.

Genomic DNA constituted the template upon which TCR beta VDJ and CDR3 profiling was performed. TCRdb fed the reads into MiXCR, producing one record per CDR3 protein. The sample lists around 190,000 distinct CDR3 sequences; approximately 50% were seen once. CDR1 is SNHLY and CDR2 is FYNNEI in the germline V gene. The V end was cut by 8 bases, the J end by 3 bases, with 13 bases between. There are 13 residues in the CDR3. Sequenced sample: sorted CD4+, CD8+, or CD8+CD57+ T cells (not recorded which) from PBMCs. The chain has TRBV2 and TRBJ2-5; D is possibly TRBD1 (6 bases). The receptor comes from a human donor in good health, serving as a control. CDR3 loop: CASEDGTKETQYF. The DNA of the CDR3 is TGTGCCAGCGAGGACGGGACAAAAGAGACCCAGTACTTC.